Following are 18 T cell receptor beta chains from one sample sequenced in a study of blood T cell dynamics during melanoma immunotherapy. Regarding time point: pre-treatment baseline. Profiled with immunoSEQ multiplex PCR; TCRdb holds only in-frame clones, not every one. In the table there are about 10,000 clones, approximately 85% of which are singletons. The starting material was blood, obtained from a patient treated with checkpoint blockade. These TCRs come from a human donor with melanoma.

This chain links TRBV28 with TRBJ1-2; no firm D call. Germline V gene sequence: CDR1 MDHEN, CDR2 SYDVKM. CDR3 length: 15 residues. V lost 7 bases and J 7 bases, leaving 22 bases between the germline ends. CDR3 coding DNA: TGTGCCAGCACGGCCCTCCCTAACTTGGCCGGTGGCTACACCTTC. Translating it yields CASTALPNLAGGYTF.

The V gene is TRBV11-3, the J gene TRBJ1-5, with a possible D match to TRBD1 (6 bases). Trimming stripped 2 bases from V and 7 bases from J, with 6 bases between. Germline V CDR1 and CDR2: SGHNT, YENEEA. There are 12 residues in the CDR3. The CDR3 spells CASSLRGQPQHF. The DNA for the CDR3 is TGTGCCAGCAGCTTAAGGGGGCAGCCCCAGCATTTT.

This clone occurred once. The chain is built from TRBV25-1 and TRBJ1-1; TRBD1 might be the D (5 bases). The CDR3 has 13 amino acids. Looked up from germline, CDR1 is MGHDK and CDR2 is SYGVNS. V lost 2 bases and J lost 1, with 5 bases in between. CDR3 sequence (DNA): TGTGCCAGCAGTGAACAGGGGAACACTGAAGCTTTCTTT. It yields the protein CASSEQGNTEAFF.

This clone has just one count. The chain recombines TRBV5-1 with TRBJ1-4; 7 bases match TRBD1. Germline V gene sequence: CDR1 SGHRS, CDR2 YFSETQ. CDR3 length equals 15 residues. The V gene end was trimmed by 4 bases and the J gene end by 8 bases; junction bases not matched to a gene: 11. The CDR3 loop is CASSPRQGWSEKLFF. The CDR3 bases are TGCGCCAGCAGCCCTCGACAGGGTTGGTCGGAAAAACTGTTTTTT. Based on the CDR3 plus reference TRBV5-1 and TRBJ1-4, the full variable domain is KAGVTQTPRYLIKTRGQQVTLSCSPISGHRSVSWYQQTPGQGLQFLFEYFSETQRNKGNFPGRFSGRQFSNSRSEMNVSTLELGDSALYLCASSPRQGWSEKLFFGSGTQLSVL.

The chain recombines TRBV7-2 with TRBJ2-1, with 9 bases that match TRBD2. The CDR3 sequence is 16 residues long. V lost 6 bases, J lost 1 base, and 7 bases stayed unmatched. CDR1 and CDR2 (germline): SGHTA, FQGNSA. CDR3 sequence reads: CASRSIAGDSYNEQFF. CDR3 sequence (DNA): TGTGCCAGCAGATCCATAGCGGGGGATTCCTACAATGAGCAGTTCTTC.

The chain links TRBV5-1 to TRBJ2-2, with D hard to call. V lost 4 bases to trimming and J lost 2 bases, with 15 bases between them. Germline V lookup: CDR1 SGHRS, CDR2 YFSETQ. The CDR3 length is 16 residues. The CDR3 reads CASSTDPWGNTGELFF. Here the CDR3 DNA reads TGCGCCAGCAGCACGGATCCCTGGGGTAACACCGGGGAGCTGTTTTTT.

This clone came up a few times. The chain uses TRBV30 and TRBJ1-1; 7 bases align to TRBD1. V gave up 3 bases and J gave up 1 base; unmatched junction bases: 2. Germline V gene data show CDR1 as GTSNPN and CDR2 as SVGIG (reference sequence). This CDR3 comprises 13 residues. The CDR3 loop is CAWRDRPNTEAFF. In DNA, the CDR3 is TGTGCCTGGAGGGACAGGCCGAACACTGAAGCTTTCTTT.

The chain employs TRBV19 and TRBJ2-7; perhaps TRBD2 as D (5 bases). The CDR3 is 11 residues long. V was trimmed by 8 bases and J by 4 bases, leaving 9 bases between them. The germline CDR1 and CDR2 sequences are LNHDA and SQIVND (reference sequence). CDR3 DNA: TGTGCCAGTGGAAGAGGGTACGAGCAGTACTTC. Its protein product is CASGRGYEQYF.

The rearrangement joins TRBV10-2 to TRBJ2-3, with 7 bases that match TRBD2. Per the germline V gene, CDR1 is WSHSY and CDR2 is SAAADI. This CDR3 region has 13 residues. V lost 4 bases and J lost 5; bases outside the gene matches: 3. CDR3 in amino acids: CASSGAGEDTQYF. Written as DNA, the CDR3 is TGCGCCAGCAGTGGGGCGGGGGAAGATACGCAGTATTTT.

This clone was observed a few times. The rearrangement links TRBV18 to TRBJ1-1, with 9 bases identical to TRBD1. Germline V lookup: CDR1 KGHSH, CDR2 LQKENI. Trimming removed 5 bases from V and 6 bases from J; junction bases left unmatched: 13. This CDR3 contains 16 residues. The CDR3 is CASSEPGQGLRAEAFF. As DNA, the CDR3 is TGTGCCAGCTCAGAACCCGGACAGGGGTTGAGGGCTGAAGCTTTCTTT.

The rearrangement uses TRBV4-3 and TRBJ2-7; D is undetermined. Germline lookup yields CDR1 LGHNA and CDR2 YSLEER. The CDR3 contains 14 residues. The V end lost 0 bases, the J end lost 2 bases, and 8 bases lay between the germline ends. The CDR3 nucleotides are TGCGCCAGCAGCCAAGATAAGACCACCTACGAGCAGTACTTC. It encodes CASSQDKTTYEQYF.

V usage is TRBV28 and J usage is TRBJ2-7, with TRBD1 as a possible D gene (7 bases). The CDR3 has 16 residues. Germline loops: CDR1 MDHEN, CDR2 SYDVKM. Trimming removed 3 bases from V and 3 bases from J, with 18 bases in between. The CDR3 region is CASSFSGGTAFYEQYF. The CDR3, as DNA: TGTGCCAGCAGTTTTTCAGGGGGGACAGCCTTCTACGAGCAGTACTTC.

The chain employs TRBV4-3 and TRBJ2-7; TRBD1 agrees at 11 bases. CDR1 and CDR2 from the germline V gene are LGHNA and YSLEER. This CDR3 has 18 residues. The J segment lost 2 bases and the V segment lost 0 bases, leaving 9 bases of the junction unmatched. CDR3 DNA sequence: TGCGCCAGCAGCCAAGAAGGAGGACAGGGGGCGAGGGCCTACGAGCAGTACTTC. Its translation is CASSQEGGQGARAYEQYF.

The chain joins TRBV19 to TRBJ2-1, with TRBD2 matching over 10 bases. Trimming took 3 bases from V and 2 from J; bases not matched to a gene: 1. This CDR3 spans 15 amino acids. CDR1 is LNHDA, CDR2 SQIVND, per germline (reference sequence). CDR3 bases: TGTGCCAGTAGTATCACTAGCGGGGCCTACAATGAGCAGTTCTTC. Amino acid sequence: CASSITSGAYNEQFF.

The chain couples TRBV2 to TRBJ2-7; D uncertain. Trimming took off 5 bases at V and 1 base at J, with 12 bases between the two ends. The CDR3 loop spans 14 amino acids. The germline CDR1 and CDR2 sequences are SNHLY and FYNNEI. CDR3 in amino acids: CASSPGSGSYEQYF. CDR3 nucleotides: TGTGCCAGCAGTCCCGGGTCTGGGTCCTACGAGCAGTACTTC.

This clone appeared a single time. CDR3 bases: TGTGCCTGGAGCCCAGTCAGGATAACAACTAATGAAAAACTGTTTTTT. This gives the protein CAWSPVRITTNEKLFF. The chain recombines TRBV30 with TRBJ1-4; no clear D. Germline CDR1 and CDR2: GTSNPN and SVGIG (reference sequence). This CDR3 comprises 16 residues. Trimming took off 3 bases at V and 0 bases at J, with 14 bases between the two ends. Filled out from reference TRBV30 and TRBJ1-4, the complete variable domain reads SQTIHQWPATLVQPVGSPLSLECTVEGTSNPNLYWYRQAAGRGLQLLFYSVGIGQISSEVPQNLSASRPQDRQFILSSKKLLLSDSGFYLCAWSPVRITTNEKLFFGSGTQLSVL.

CDR3 nucleotides: TGTGCCAGCACCTCAGGACAGGGGGCGGGAGAGACCCAGTACTTC. This translates into CASTSGQGAGETQYF. V gene TRBV9 combines with J gene TRBJ2-5, with 11 bases matching TRBD1. V lost 6 bases to trimming and J lost 4 bases; unmatched junction nucleotides: 8. The CDR3 spans 15 residues. Germline V gene lookup returns CDR1 SGDLS and CDR2 YYNGEE.

The V gene is TRBV2, the J gene TRBJ1-2; 8 nucleotides line up with TRBD1. Germline V gene sequence: CDR1 SNHLY, CDR2 FYNNEI. V trimming: 1 base; J trimming: 5 bases; junction bases outside the gene matches: 6. This CDR3 is 15 amino acids long. CDR3 DNA: TGTGCCAGCAGTGAAGAAGCGAACAGGGGGTATGGCTACACCTTC. Protein product: CASSEEANRGYGYTF. The full variable domain, in which reference TRBV2 and TRBJ1-2 provide the parts outside the CDR3, is EPEVTQTPSHQVTQMGQEVILRCVPISNHLYFYWYRQILGQKVEFLVSFYNNEISEKSEIFDDQFSVERPDGSNFTLKIRSTKLEDSAMYFCASSEEANRGYGYTFGSGTRLTVV.